One and the same sample provided the 20 T cell receptor beta chains below, sequenced in a study of identical twins (dated by TCRdb to the mid-2010s). The method was 5' RACE. Sequenced using an Illumina HiSeq 2000. TCRdb passed the public sequencing reads through fastp at Q25 and MiXCR, retaining productive beta sequences. Each entry merges the rows of one CDR3 protein and shows their most common DNA and genes. The sample contains 540,000 or so distinct CDR3 sequences, approximately 20% of them found a single time. The ten largest clones represent approximately 0.5% of the sample. Another study also made use of these data, one on yellow fever vaccine responses in identical twins.

Material: CD4+ T cells sorted from blood. The receptors were sampled from a woman aged 18-30 years in good health.

This chain uses TRBV20-1 with TRBJ2-7; weak D call: TRBD2 (7 bases). Trimming took off 3 bases at V and 4 bases at J, with 13 bases between the two ends. CDR3 length: 13 residues. Germline V gives CDR1 DFQATT, CDR2 SNEGSKA (reference sequence). CDR3 sequence reads: CSASFKGGYEQYF. CDR3 nucleotide sequence: TGCAGTGCTAGTTTCAAGGGGGGGTACGAGCAGTACTTC.

This clonotype turned up a few times. J is TRBJ1-1 and V is TRBV9; weak D call: TRBD1 (5 bases). The CDR3 runs 14 residues. In germline, CDR1 is SGDLS, CDR2 YYNGEE. Trimming shortened V by 2 bases and J by 1 base, and 9 bases separated the two germline ends. The CDR3 region is CASSVPGKNTEAFF. DNA for the CDR3: TGTGCCAGCAGCGTCCCAGGGAAGAACACTGAAGCTTTCTTT.

This chain joins TRBV28 and TRBJ2-7, with 10 positions matching TRBD1. Germline V gene data show CDR1 as MDHEN and CDR2 as SYDVKM. Unmatched junction bases numbered 9, after V lost 6 bases and J lost 7 bases. The CDR3 length is 14 residues. The CDR3 is CASSPDRGRSEQYF. CDR3 bases: TGTGCCAGCAGCCCAGACAGGGGGCGAAGTGAGCAGTACTTC.

J is TRBJ2-1 and V is TRBV12-3 or TRBV12-4, with 7 bases identical to TRBD2. V shed 0 bases, J shed 4 bases, and the junction held 6 bases outside the gene matches. The CDR3 spans 16 residues. CDR3 DNA: TGTGCCAGCAGTTTAGCTGGGGGGGGGACGTACAATGAGCAGTTCTTC. Residues: CASSLAGGGTYNEQFF.

The table lists this clonotype with a few counts. This rearrangement joins TRBV5-6 to TRBJ2-7, with TRBD1 matching over 7 bases. With V trimmed by 4 bases and J by 3 bases, 10 bases remained unmatched. The germline gives CDR1 SGHDT, CDR2 YYEEEE. The CDR3 is 15 residues long. CDR3 sequence (DNA): TGTGCCAGCAGCCTGGGGGCAGGGGGTGGCTACGAGCAGTACTTC. Translating it yields CASSLGAGGGYEQYF.

This clonotype was counted between two and nine times. The chain couples TRBV5-1 to TRBJ1-2, with 10 bases identical to TRBD1. The CDR3 extends over 15 amino acids. V lost 3 bases and J lost 7; bases outside the gene matches: 9. Germline V gives CDR1 SGHRS, CDR2 YFSETQ. CDR3 protein: CASSYMDRGKVGYTF. The CDR3, as DNA: TGCGCCAGCAGCTACATGGACAGGGGGAAAGTTGGCTACACCTTC.

This rearrangement joins TRBV20-1 to TRBJ2-1; maybe TRBD2 (5 bases). The CDR3 length is 15 residues. Germline loops: CDR1 DFQATT, CDR2 SNEGSKA (reference sequence). V was trimmed by 7 bases and J by 6 bases, leaving 22 bases between them. The CDR3 here is CSGTRPLGSSNEQFF. In nucleotides, the CDR3 is TGCAGTGGCACACGCCCCCTAGGGAGCAGCAATGAGCAGTTCTTC.

V is TRBV7-3 and J is TRBJ2-3; 7 nucleotides line up with TRBD2. The V segment lost 3 bases and the J segment 2 bases; nucleotides outside the gene matches: 8. CDR1 is SGHTA and CDR2 is FQGTGA in the germline V gene. CDR3 length: 16 amino acids. The CDR3 loop reads CASSLFPGGPTDTQYF. Here the CDR3 DNA reads TGTGCCAGCAGCTTGTTTCCGGGAGGTCCCACAGATACGCAGTATTTT.

In this sample, this clonotype turned up a few times. The V and J genes are TRBV2 and TRBJ2-1, with D possibly matching TRBD2 (6 bases). Per the germline V gene, CDR1 is SNHLY and CDR2 is FYNNEI. Trimming cost V 6 bases and J 8 bases, with 14 bases left between them. The CDR3 totals 13 residues. In nucleotides, the CDR3 is TGTGCCAGCAGGGCTGATGGCGGGGATGAGCAGTTCTTC. This codes for CASRADGGDEQFF.

This clonotype has more than one count but fewer than ten. This chain uses TRBV12-3 or TRBV12-4 with TRBJ1-2; 7 nucleotides agree with TRBD1. V lost 1 base and J lost 8; bases outside the gene matches: 4. This CDR3 region has 13 residues. CDR3 in amino acids: CASSLGQGMGYTF. The DNA for the CDR3 is TGTGCCAGCAGTTTAGGACAGGGAATGGGCTACACCTTC.

The chain uses TRBV6-1 and TRBJ2-2; D may match TRBD1 or TRBD2 (5 bases each). The CDR3 sequence is 15 residues long. CDR1 and CDR2 from the germline V gene are MNHNS and SASEGT. Trimming cost V 7 bases and J 6 bases, with 18 bases left between them. CDR3 in amino acids: CASTTPGAGAGELFF. In DNA, the CDR3 is TGTGCCAGCACCACTCCTGGGGCGGGCGCCGGGGAGCTGTTTTTT.

This chain joins TRBV7-9 and TRBJ2-2; D perhaps matches TRBD2 (6 bases). This CDR3 contains 14 residues. Looked up from germline, CDR1 is SEHNR and CDR2 is FQNEAQ (reference sequence). V shed 4 bases and J shed 6 bases, with 12 bases lying between them. The CDR3 region has the DNA TGTGCCAGCAGCTCCGCGGGGAAGGCCGGGGAGCTGTTTTTT. Protein: CASSSAGKAGELFF.

This clonotype came up a few times. This rearrangement joins TRBV5-1 to TRBJ2-3; TRBD2 might be the D (6 bases). The CDR3 contains 14 residues. V was cut by 4 bases and J by 2 bases, with 11 bases left in between. Germline V gene lookup returns CDR1 SGHRS and CDR2 YFSETQ. CDR3 loop: CASSRDLDTDTQYF. CDR3 bases: TGCGCCAGCAGCCGGGACTTGGACACAGATACGCAGTATTTT. Looking up the rest from reference TRBV5-1 and TRBJ2-3 gives the full variable domain: KAGVTQTPRYLIKTRGQQVTLSCSPISGHRSVSWYQQTPGQGLQFLFEYFSETQRNKGNFPGRFSGRQFSNSRSEMNVSTLELGDSALYLCASSRDLDTDTQYFGPGTRLTVL.

The gene calls are TRBV4-2 and TRBJ1-1; D not resolved. The CDR3 is 15 amino acids. Per the germline V gene, CDR1 is LGHNA and CDR2 is YNFKEQ. Trimming stripped 0 bases from V and 1 base from J, with 9 bases between. The CDR3 reads CASSQDGARNTEAFF. The CDR3 bases are TGTGCCAGCAGCCAAGATGGAGCCCGGAACACTGAAGCTTTCTTT.

This clonotype turned up a few times. This chain uses TRBV5-1 with TRBJ1-1, with TRBD1 as a possible D gene (5 bases). V was pared by 1 base and J by 7 bases, with 17 bases between. The CDR3 has 15 amino acids. Germline V gene sequence: CDR1 SGHRS, CDR2 YFSETQ. The CDR3 loop is CASSLSGGIGGEAFF. The CDR3 bases are TGCGCCAGCAGCTTGTCTGGGGGGATCGGCGGTGAAGCTTTCTTT.

This clonotype came up a few times. The chain employs TRBV7-2 and TRBJ2-1; 7 nucleotides line up with TRBD2. The CDR3 contains 15 residues. With 2 bases clipped from V and 4 bases from J, the junction kept 5 bases outside the gene matches. Germline V gene sequence: CDR1 SGHTA, CDR2 FQGNSA. DNA of the CDR3: TGTGCCAGCAGCTTAAGTGCGGGAGAGTACAATGAGCAGTTCTTC. Translation: CASSLSAGEYNEQFF.

This clonotype was recorded a few times. The gene calls are TRBV6-1 and TRBJ2-1; 14 bases map to TRBD2. This CDR3 has 15 residues. The V gene end was trimmed by 6 bases and the J gene end by 8 bases; junction bases not matched to a gene: 6. Germline V gene data show CDR1 as MNHNS and CDR2 as SASEGT. CDR3 amino acids: CASSGTSGSSYEQFF. In DNA, the CDR3 is TGTGCCAGCAGCGGGACTAGCGGGAGTAGCTATGAGCAGTTCTTC.

This clonotype was seen a single time. At one end the junction does not follow the germline gene, possibly because of a read error. The chain uses TRBV4-1 and TRBJ2-1; TRBD2 agrees at 12 bases. Per the germline V gene, CDR1 is MGHRA and CDR2 is YSYEKL. CDR3 length equals 17 residues. CDR3 in DNA: TGTGCCAGCAGCCAAGATTTCTCTAGCGGGGGGGCGAATGAGCAGTTCTTC. Translated: CASSQDFSSGGANEQFF.

This clonotype was detected many times. The rearrangement joins TRBV12-3 or TRBV12-4 to TRBJ2-5; D remains unclear. The ends were cut back, 4 bases at V and 4 bases at J, with 7 bases in the middle. This CDR3 is built from 12 residues. CDR3 residues: CASSSAPETQYF. The CDR3, as DNA: TGTGCCAGCAGTTCAGCTCCAGAGACCCAGTACTTC.

This clonotype was found a few times. The rearrangement links TRBV12-3 or TRBV12-4 to TRBJ1-1, with D unclear. The CDR3 consists of 13 residues. V shed 6 bases and J shed 10 bases, with 18 bases lying between them. The CDR3 protein is CASSQWLSVGAFF. The CDR3 DNA reads TGTGCCAGCAGCCAGTGGTTGTCGGTTGGAGCTTTCTTT.